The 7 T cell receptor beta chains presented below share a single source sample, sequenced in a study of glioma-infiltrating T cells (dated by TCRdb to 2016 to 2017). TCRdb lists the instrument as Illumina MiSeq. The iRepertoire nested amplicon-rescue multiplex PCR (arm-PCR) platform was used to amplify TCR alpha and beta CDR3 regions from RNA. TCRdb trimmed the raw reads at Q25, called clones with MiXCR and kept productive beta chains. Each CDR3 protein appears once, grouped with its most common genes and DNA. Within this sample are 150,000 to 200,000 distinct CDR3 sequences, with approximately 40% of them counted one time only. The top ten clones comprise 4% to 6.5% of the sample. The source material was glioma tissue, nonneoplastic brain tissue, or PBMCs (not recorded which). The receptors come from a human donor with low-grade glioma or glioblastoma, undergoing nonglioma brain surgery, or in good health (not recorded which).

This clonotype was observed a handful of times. CDR3 bases: TGTGCCAGCAGCGAAATCCGGGACAGCTCCCTCTACACCTTC. It encodes CASSEIRDSSLYTF. The V and J genes are TRBV2 and TRBJ1-2, with 7 bases lining up with TRBD1. The CDR3 consists of 14 residues. The germline gives CDR1 SNHLY, CDR2 FYNNEI. V dropped 6 bases and J dropped 10; count of bases not matched to a gene: 14.

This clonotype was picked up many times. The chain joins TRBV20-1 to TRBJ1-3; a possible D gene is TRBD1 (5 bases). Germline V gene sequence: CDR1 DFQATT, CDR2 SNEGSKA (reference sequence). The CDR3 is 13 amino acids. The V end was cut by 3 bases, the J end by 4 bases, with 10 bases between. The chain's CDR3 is CSAREGLGNTIYF. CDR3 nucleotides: TGCAGTGCTAGGGAGGGGCTCGGAAACACCATATATTTT.

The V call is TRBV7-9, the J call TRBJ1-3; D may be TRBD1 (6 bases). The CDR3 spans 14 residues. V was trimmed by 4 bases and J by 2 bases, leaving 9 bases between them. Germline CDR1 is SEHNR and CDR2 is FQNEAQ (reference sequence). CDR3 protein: CASSSRGPGNTIYF. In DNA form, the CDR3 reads TGTGCCAGCAGCTCCAGGGGCCCTGGAAACACCATATATTTT.

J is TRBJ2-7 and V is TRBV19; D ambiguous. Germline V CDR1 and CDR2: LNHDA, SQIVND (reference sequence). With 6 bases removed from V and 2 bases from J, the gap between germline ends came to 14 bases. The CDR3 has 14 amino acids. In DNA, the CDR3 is TGTGCCAGTAGCCTAAGGCTGGCTACCTACGAGCAGTACTTC. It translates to CASSLRLATYEQYF.

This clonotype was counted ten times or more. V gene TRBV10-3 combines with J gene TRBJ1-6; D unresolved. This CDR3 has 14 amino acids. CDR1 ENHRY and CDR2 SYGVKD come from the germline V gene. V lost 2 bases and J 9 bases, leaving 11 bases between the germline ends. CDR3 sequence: CAISENLQSSPLHF. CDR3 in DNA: TGTGCCATCAGTGAGAACCTACAAAGTTCACCCCTCCACTTT.

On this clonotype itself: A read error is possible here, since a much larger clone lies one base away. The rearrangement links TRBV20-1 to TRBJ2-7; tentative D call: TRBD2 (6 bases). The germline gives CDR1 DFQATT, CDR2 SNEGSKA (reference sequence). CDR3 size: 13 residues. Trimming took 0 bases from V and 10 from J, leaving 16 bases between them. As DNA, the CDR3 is TGCAGTGCTAGAGATTCAGGGCGGGACTTCCAGTACTTC. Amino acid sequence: CSARDSGRDFQYF.

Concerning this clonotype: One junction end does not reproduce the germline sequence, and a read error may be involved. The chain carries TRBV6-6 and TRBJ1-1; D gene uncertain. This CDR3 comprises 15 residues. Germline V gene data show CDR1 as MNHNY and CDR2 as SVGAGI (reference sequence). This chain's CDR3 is CARSYSGLQNAEAFF. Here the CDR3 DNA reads TGTGCCAGGAGTTACTCTGGCCTCCAGAACGCTGAAGCTTTCTTT.